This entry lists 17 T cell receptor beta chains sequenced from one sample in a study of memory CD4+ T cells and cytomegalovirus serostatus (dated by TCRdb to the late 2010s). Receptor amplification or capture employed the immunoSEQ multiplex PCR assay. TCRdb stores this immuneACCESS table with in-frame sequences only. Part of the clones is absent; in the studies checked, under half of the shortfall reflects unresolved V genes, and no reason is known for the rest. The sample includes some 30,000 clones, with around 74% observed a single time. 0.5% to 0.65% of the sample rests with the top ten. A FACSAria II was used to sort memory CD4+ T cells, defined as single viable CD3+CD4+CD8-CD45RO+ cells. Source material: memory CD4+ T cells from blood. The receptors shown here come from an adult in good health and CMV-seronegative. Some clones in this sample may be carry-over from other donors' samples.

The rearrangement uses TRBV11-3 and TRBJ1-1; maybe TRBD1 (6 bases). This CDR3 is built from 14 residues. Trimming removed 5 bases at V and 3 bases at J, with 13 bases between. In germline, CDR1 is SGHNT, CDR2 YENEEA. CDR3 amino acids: CASSRGNRDTEAFF. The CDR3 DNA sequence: TGTGCCAGCAGCCGAGGCAACAGGGACACTGAAGCTTTCTTT.

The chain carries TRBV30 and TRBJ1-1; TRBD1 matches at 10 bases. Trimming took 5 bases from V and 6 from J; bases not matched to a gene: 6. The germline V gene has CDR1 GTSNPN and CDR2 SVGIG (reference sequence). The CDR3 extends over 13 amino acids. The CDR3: CAWETGTGAEAFF. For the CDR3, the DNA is TGTGCCTGGGAAACCGGGACAGGGGCTGAAGCTTTCTTT.

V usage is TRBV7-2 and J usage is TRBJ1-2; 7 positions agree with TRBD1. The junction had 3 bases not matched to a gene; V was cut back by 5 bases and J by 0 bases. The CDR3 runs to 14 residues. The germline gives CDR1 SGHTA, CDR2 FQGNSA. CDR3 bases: TGTGCCAGCAGCCCCAGGGGGACTAACTATGGCTACACCTTC. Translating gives CASSPRGTNYGYTF.

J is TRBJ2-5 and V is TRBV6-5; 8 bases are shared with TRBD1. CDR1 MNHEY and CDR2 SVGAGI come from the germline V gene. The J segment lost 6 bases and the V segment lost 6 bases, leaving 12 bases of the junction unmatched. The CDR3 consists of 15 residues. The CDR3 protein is CASRLDRTGRQTQYF. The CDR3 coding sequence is TGTGCCAGCAGATTAGACCGGACAGGGCGACAGACCCAGTACTTC.

CDR3 nucleotides: TGTGCCAGCAGCTTAGCCGGGGGGCCTGGAGAGACCCAGTACTTC. It is translated as CASSLAGGPGETQYF. The chain combines TRBV7-2 with TRBJ2-5; the D gene is possibly TRBD2 (7 bases). The CDR3 runs to 15 residues. Trimming removed 0 bases at V and 4 bases at J, with 12 bases between. Per germline, CDR1 SGHTA and CDR2 FQGNSA.

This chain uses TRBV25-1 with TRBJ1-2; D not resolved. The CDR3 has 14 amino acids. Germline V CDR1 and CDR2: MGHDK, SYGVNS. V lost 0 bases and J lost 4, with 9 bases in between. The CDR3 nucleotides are TGTGCCAGCAGTGAATACACGGGTATCTATGGCTACACCTTC. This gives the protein CASSEYTGIYGYTF.

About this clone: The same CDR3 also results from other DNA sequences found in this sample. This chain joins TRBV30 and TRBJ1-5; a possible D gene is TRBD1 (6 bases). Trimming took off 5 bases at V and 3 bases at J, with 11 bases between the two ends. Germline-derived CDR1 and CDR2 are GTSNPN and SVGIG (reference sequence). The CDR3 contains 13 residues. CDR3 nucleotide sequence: TGTGCCTGGTCCTGGGACACCAATCAGCCCCAGCATTTT. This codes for CAWSWDTNQPQHF.

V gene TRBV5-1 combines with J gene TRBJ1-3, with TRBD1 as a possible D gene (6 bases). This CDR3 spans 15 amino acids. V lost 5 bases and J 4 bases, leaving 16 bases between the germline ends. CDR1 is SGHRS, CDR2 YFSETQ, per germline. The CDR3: CASSQNGGKGNTIYF. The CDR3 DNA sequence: TGCGCCAGCAGTCAAAACGGGGGCAAAGGAAACACCATATATTTT.

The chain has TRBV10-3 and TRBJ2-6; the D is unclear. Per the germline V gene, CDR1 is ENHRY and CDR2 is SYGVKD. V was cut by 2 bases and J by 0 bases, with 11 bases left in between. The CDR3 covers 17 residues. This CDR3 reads CAISENSLFSGANVLTF. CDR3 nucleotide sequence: TGTGCCATCAGTGAGAACAGCCTGTTCTCTGGGGCCAACGTCCTGACTTTC.

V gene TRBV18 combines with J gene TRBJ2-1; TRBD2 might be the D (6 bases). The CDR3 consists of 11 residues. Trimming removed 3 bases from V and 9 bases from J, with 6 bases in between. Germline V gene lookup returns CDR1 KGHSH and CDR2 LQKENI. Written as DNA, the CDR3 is TGTGCCAGCTCACCGGGGGGTGAGCAGTTCTTC. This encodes CASSPGGEQFF.

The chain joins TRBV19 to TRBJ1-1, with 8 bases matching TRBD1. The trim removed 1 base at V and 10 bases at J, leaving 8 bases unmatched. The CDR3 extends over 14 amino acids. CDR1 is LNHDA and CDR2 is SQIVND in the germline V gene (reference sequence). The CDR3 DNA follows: TGTGCCAGTAGTATAGGTCAGGGGGCAAATGGAGCTTTCTTT. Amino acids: CASSIGQGANGAFF.

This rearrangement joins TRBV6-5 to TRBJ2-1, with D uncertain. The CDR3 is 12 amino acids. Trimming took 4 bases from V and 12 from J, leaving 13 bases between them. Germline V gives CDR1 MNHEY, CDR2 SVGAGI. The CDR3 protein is CASSSNRVRQFF. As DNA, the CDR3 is TGTGCCAGCAGTTCAAATCGCGTAAGGCAGTTCTTC.

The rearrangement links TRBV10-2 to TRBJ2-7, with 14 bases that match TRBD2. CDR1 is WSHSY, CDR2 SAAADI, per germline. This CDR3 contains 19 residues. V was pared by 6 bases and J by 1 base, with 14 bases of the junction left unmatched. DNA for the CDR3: TGCGCCAGCAGGGAAGGACTAGCGGGGGGCGCATTATCATCCTACGAGCAGTACTTC. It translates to CASREGLAGGALSSYEQYF.

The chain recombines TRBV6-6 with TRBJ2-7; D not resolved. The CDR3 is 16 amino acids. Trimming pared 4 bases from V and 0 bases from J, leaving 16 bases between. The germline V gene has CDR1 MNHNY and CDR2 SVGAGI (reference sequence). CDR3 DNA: TGTGCCAGCAGTTCCTTGACTGGGGTAAGCTCCTACGAGCAGTACTTC. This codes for CASSSLTGVSSYEQYF.

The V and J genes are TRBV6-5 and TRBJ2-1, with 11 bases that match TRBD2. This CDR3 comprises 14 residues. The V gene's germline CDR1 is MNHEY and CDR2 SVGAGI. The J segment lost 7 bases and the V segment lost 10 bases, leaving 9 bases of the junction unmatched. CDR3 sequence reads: CATRVAGGKNEQFF. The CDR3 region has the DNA TGTGCCACCAGAGTAGCGGGGGGGAAAAATGAGCAGTTCTTC.

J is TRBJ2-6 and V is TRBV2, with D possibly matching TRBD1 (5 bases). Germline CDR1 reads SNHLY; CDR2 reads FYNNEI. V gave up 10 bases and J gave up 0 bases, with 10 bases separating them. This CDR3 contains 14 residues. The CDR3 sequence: CATSQVSGANVLTF. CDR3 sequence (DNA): TGTGCCACCTCACAGGTCTCTGGGGCCAACGTCCTGACTTTC.

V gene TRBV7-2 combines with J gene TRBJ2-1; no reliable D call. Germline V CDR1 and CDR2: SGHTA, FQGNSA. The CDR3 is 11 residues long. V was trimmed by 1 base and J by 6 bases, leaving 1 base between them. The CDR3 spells CASSLVNEQFF. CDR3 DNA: TGTGCCAGCAGCTTAGTCAATGAGCAGTTCTTC.